Below are 15 T cell receptor beta chains sequenced from a single sample in a study of metastatic and nonmetastatic thyroid tumors. All patients were untreated before thyroid surgery. TCRdb re-clonotyped the PCR reads via MiXCR. This table holds 20,000 to 25,000 clones, over 20% found once. The sample comprised blood. These receptors were collected from a female donor with papillary thyroid cancer or a benign thyroid nodule (not recorded which). Some clones in this sample may be carry-over from other donors' samples.

This clone was recorded many times. CDR3 sequence: CASRAGGPYNEQFF. The CDR3 region has the DNA TGCGCCAGCAGAGCGGGAGGCCCCTACAATGAGCAGTTCTTC. This chain uses TRBV5-1 with TRBJ2-1, with 9 bases matching TRBD2. CDR1 SGHRS and CDR2 YFSETQ come from the germline V gene. CDR3 length: 14 residues. V lost 5 bases and J lost 2; bases outside the gene matches: 2. Full variable domain (remainder filled in from reference TRBV5-1 and TRBJ2-1): KAGVTQTPRYLIKTRGQQVTLSCSPISGHRSVSWYQQTPGQGLQFLFEYFSETQRNKGNFPGRFSGRQFSNSRSEMNVSTLELGDSALYLCASRAGGPYNEQFFGPGTRLTVL.

In its sample, this clone was seen many times. The CDR3 spells CASSPTSTNQETQYF. CDR3 coding DNA: TGCGCCAGCAGCCCGACTAGCACAAATCAAGAGACCCAGTACTTC. The chain couples TRBV4-1 to TRBJ2-5, with TRBD2 matching over 7 bases. V lost 4 bases to trimming and J lost 2 bases; unmatched junction nucleotides: 7. This CDR3 has 15 residues. Germline V gene lookup returns CDR1 MGHRA and CDR2 YSYEKL.

The table lists this clone with many counts. This CDR3 reads CASSEDYEEQPQHF. Written as DNA, the CDR3 is TGTGCCAGCAGTGAAGACTATGAGGAACAGCCCCAGCATTTT. The V and J genes are TRBV6-1 and TRBJ1-5; the D is unclear. The CDR3 totals 14 residues. The V and J ends lost 1 base and 7 bases respectively, with 11 bases between them. Germline V gene data show CDR1 as MNHNS and CDR2 as SASEGT.

The chain couples TRBV7-2 to TRBJ2-5; weak D call: TRBD2 (6 bases). The tail of the sequence fits TRBJ2-1 better, so the J call may be wrong. CDR1 is SGHTA and CDR2 is FQGNSA in the germline V gene. There are 16 residues in the CDR3. The CDR3 bases are TGTGCCAGCAGCTTAACACCCAGCGGGTCGGGGGATGAGCAGTTCTTC. It yields the protein CASSLTPSGSGDEQFF.

A word on this clone: This could be a read error, since a much larger clone is one nucleotide away. The CDR3 DNA is TGTGCCAGCACAAGGAGTATTTCTAGCACAGATACGCAGTATTTT. It yields the protein CASTRSISSTDTQYF. The V call is TRBV7-6, the J call TRBJ2-3; D ambiguous. The germline CDR1 and CDR2 sequences are SGHVS and FNYEAQ. The CDR3 length is 15 residues. V lost 7 bases, J lost 0 bases, and 14 bases lay in between. Filled out from reference TRBV7-6 and TRBJ2-3, the complete variable domain reads GAGVSQSPRYKVTKRGQDVALRCDPISGHVSLYWYRQALGQGPEFLTYFNYEAQQDKSGLPNDRFSAERPEGSISTLTIQRTEQRDSAMYRCASTRSISSTDTQYFGPGTRLTVL.

There are many counts of this clone. The chain uses TRBV20-1 and TRBJ2-7; the match to TRBD2 covers 9 bases. The CDR3 totals 14 residues. The V gene's germline CDR1 is DFQATT and CDR2 SNEGSKA (reference sequence). V gave up 5 bases and J gave up 6 bases; unmatched junction bases: 11. CDR3 amino acids: CSAAFSGSHGEQYF. In nucleotides, the CDR3 is TGCAGTGCTGCTTTTAGCGGGAGCCATGGCGAGCAGTACTTC.

The rearrangement joins TRBV6-2 or TRBV6-3 to TRBJ1-2; D gene unclear. The V gene lost 6 bases and the J gene lost 10 bases, with 21 bases spanning the gap. CDR3 length: 14 amino acids. CDR1 MNHEY and CDR2 SVGEGT come from the germline V gene. The CDR3 nucleotides read TGTGCCAGCAGACTAAACACGGCGAGAGATGACTACACCTTC. Translating it yields CASRLNTARDDYTF.

This clone is classed as medium-sized. The CDR3 reads CAWGRNEKLFF. CDR3 DNA: TGTGCCTGGGGGAGGAATGAAAAACTGTTTTTT. The V and J genes are TRBV30 and TRBJ1-4; no clear D gene. CDR3 length: 11 residues. Trimming left V 5 bases short and J 5 bases short, with 6 bases between. Germline CDR1 GTSNPN, CDR2 SVGIG (reference sequence).

Remarks on this clone: This could be a read error, since a much larger clone is one nucleotide away. In the same sample, other DNA sequences code for this CDR3. The chain combines TRBV5-1 with TRBJ2-5, with 11 bases fitting TRBD1. This CDR3 has 15 residues. CDR1 and CDR2 (germline): SGHRS, YFSETQ. Written as DNA, the CDR3 is TGTGCCAGCAGCTCCGGGACAGGGGGAGAAGAGACCCAGTACTTC. Its protein product is CASSSGTGGEETQYF.

This clone was seen at least ten times. J is TRBJ1-4 and V is TRBV18, with 8 bases that match TRBD1. Germline V gives CDR1 KGHSH, CDR2 LQKENI. The CDR3 is 13 amino acids. V was pared by 10 bases and J by 8 bases, with 9 bases of the junction left unmatched. The DNA for the CDR3 is TGTGCCACCGAGGGACAGGTTGGCGAAAAACTGTTTTTT. Translated: CATEGQVGEKLFF.

V is TRBV9 and J is TRBJ1-1; a weak D match, TRBD1 (5 bases). Germline values: CDR1 SGDLS, CDR2 YYNGEE. Trimming took off 9 bases at V and 1 base at J, with 13 bases between the two ends. The CDR3 runs 13 residues. The CDR3 is CAISVGGNTEAFF. The CDR3, as DNA: TGTGCCATTAGCGTGGGGGGGAACACTGAAGCTTTCTTT.

J is TRBJ1-6 and V is TRBV11-2; unclear D gene. V dropped 1 base and J dropped 2 bases, with 9 bases sitting between them. The germline CDR1 and CDR2 sequences are SGHAT and FQNNGV. The CDR3 totals 16 residues. The CDR3 sequence: CASSLGGRTYNSPLHF. The CDR3 region has the DNA TGTGCCAGCAGCTTAGGAGGCCGGACCTATAATTCACCCCTCCACTTT.

The chain carries TRBV20-1 and TRBJ2-1; 8 bases align to TRBD2. This CDR3 has 17 residues. The trim removed 1 base at V and 1 base at J, leaving 9 bases unmatched. Germline CDR1 and CDR2: DFQATT and SNEGSKA (reference sequence). In DNA, the CDR3 is TGCAGTGCTAGAGTCGCGTCGGGAGGGCTTTCCTACAATGAGCAGTTCTTC. It is translated as CSARVASGGLSYNEQFF.

The sample holds many counts of this clone. The genes are TRBV20-1 and TRBJ2-5; 8 bases align to TRBD2. The V gene end was trimmed by 3 bases and the J gene end by 4 bases; junction bases not matched to a gene: 10. CDR1 and CDR2 (germline): DFQATT, SNEGSKA (reference sequence). This CDR3 has 15 amino acids. CDR3 nucleotides: TGCAGTGCTAGGGCCGGGGGGGAGGTTACAGAGACCCAGTACTTC. It specifies CSARAGGEVTETQYF.

By share of the sample, this clone is medium-sized. The chain employs TRBV19 and TRBJ1-2; possible D gene TRBD1, 5 bases. Germline CDR1 reads LNHDA; CDR2 reads SQIVND (reference sequence). This CDR3 has 12 amino acids. Trimming took off 7 bases at V and 4 bases at J, with 10 bases between the two ends. CDR3 sequence (DNA): TGTGCCAGTAACACGGGGGGCTATGGCTACACCTTC. It specifies CASNTGGYGYTF.